This T cell receptor beta chain is drawn from a study of control samples from healthy donors and cancer patients. The V and J ends lost 1 base and 12 bases, in that order; junction bases with no gene match: 3. CDR1 LNHDA and CDR2 SQIVND come from the germline V gene (reference sequence). This CDR3 contains 13 residues. Clones were read by immunoSEQ multiplex PCR, and TCRdb kept only the in-frame ones, dropping some. The sample has over 120,000 clones, about 93% seen once. This TCR derives from a man aged 55-75 years with colorectal cancer. The chain combines TRBV19 with TRBJ2-1; 10 bases agree with TRBD1. Input material: PBMCs. The CDR3 DNA follows: TGTGCCAGTAGTATAGGGCGGGACAGGGGGCAGTTCTTC. Translating gives CASSIGRDRGQFF.